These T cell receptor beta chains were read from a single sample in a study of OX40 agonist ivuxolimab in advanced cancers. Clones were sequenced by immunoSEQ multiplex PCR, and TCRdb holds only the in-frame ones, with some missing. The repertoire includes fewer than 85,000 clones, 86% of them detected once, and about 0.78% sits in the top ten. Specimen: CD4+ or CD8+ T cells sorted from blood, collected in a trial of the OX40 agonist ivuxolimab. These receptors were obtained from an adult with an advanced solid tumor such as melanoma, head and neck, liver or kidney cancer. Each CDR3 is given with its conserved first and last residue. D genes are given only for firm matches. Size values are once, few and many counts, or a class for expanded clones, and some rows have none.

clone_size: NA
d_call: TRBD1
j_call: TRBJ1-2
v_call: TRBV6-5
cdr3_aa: CASSPGTGRAYGYTF
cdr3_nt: TGTGCCAGCAGTCCAGGGACAGGGAGAGCCTATGGCTACACCTTC

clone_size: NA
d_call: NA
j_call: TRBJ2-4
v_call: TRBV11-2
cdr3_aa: CASSLLTGHGVNIQYF
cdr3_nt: TGTGCCAGCAGCCTCTTGACAGGCCATGGAGTGAACATTCAGTACTTC

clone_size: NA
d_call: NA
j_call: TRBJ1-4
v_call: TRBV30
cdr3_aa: CAWSAGEKQKLFF
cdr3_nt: TGTGCCTGGAGCGCAGGGGAAAAACAAAAACTGTTTTTT

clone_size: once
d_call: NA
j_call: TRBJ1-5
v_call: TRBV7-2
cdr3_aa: CASSPMVRSQPQHF
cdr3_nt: TGTGCCAGCAGCCCGATGGTGCGGAGCCAGCCCCAGCATTTT

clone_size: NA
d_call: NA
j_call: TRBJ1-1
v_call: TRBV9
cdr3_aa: CASSVEARTEAFF
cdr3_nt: TGTGCCAGCAGCGTAGAGGCGCGTACTGAAGCTTTCTTT

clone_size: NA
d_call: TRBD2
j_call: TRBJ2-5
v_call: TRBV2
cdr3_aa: CASSPLGRSGQAAGYF
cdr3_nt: TGTGCCAGCAGTCCGCTCGGGAGGTCCGGGCAAGCTGCAGGGTACTTC

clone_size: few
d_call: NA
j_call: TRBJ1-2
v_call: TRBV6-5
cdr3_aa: CASSYSASNYGYTF
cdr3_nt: TGTGCCAGCAGTTACTCAGCCTCTAACTATGGCTACACCTTC

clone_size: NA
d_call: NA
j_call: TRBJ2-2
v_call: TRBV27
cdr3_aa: CASTSSNTGELFF
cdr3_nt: TGTGCCAGCACCTCATCGAACACCGGGGAGCTGTTTTTT

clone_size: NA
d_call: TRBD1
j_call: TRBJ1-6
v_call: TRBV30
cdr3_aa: CAWTLQGDYSPLHF
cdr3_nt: TGTGCCTGGACACTACAGGGGGATTATTCACCCCTCCACTTT

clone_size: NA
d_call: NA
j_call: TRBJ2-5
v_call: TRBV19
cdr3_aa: CASAPRRGPGETQYF
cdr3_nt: TGTGCCAGTGCACCCCGTCGGGGCCCGGGGGAGACCCAGTACTTC

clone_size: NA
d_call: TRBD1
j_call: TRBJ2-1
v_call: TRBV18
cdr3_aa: CASSPRQGEVNEQFF
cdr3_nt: TGTGCCAGCTCACCGAGACAGGGGGAAGTAAATGAGCAGTTCTTC

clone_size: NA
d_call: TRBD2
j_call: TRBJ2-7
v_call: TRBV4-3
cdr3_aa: CASSQALAGGPYEQYF
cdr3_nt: TGCGCCAGCAGCCAAGCTCTAGCGGGGGGCCCATACGAGCAGTACTTC

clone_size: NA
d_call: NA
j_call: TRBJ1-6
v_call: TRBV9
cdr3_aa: CASSVGEGESPLHF
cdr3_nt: TGTGCCAGCAGCGTAGGAGAGGGGGAATCACCCCTCCACTTT

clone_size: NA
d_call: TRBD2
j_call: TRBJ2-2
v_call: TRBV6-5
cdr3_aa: CASSYGAGEELFF
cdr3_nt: TGTGCCAGCAGTTACGGGGCGGGAGAGGAGCTGTTTTTT

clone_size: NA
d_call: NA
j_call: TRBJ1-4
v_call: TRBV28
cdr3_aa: CASRILGQGPKKLFF
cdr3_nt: TGTGCCAGCAGAATCCTAGGGCAGGGACCGAAAAAACTGTTTTTT

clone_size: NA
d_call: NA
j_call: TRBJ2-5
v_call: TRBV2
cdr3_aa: CASGGAGAEETQYF
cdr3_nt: TGTGCCAGCGGGGGGGCGGGGGCCGAAGAGACCCAGTACTTC

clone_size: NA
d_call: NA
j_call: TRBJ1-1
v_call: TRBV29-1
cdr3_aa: CSVASGTGNTEAFF
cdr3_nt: TGCAGCGTCGCCTCCGGGACTGGGAACACTGAAGCTTTCTTT

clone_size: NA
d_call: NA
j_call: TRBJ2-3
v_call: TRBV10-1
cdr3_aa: CASASSGTDTQYF
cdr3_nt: TGCGCCAGTGCATCTAGCGGCACAGATACGCAGTATTTT

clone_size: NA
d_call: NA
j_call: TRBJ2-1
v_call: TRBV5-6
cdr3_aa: CASSLINEQFF
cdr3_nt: TGTGCCAGCAGCTTGATCAATGAGCAGTTCTTC

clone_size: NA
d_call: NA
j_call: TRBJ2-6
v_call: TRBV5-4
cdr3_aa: CASSPQWGANVLTF
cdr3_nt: TGTGCCAGCAGCCCGCAATGGGGGGCCAACGTCCTGACTTTC

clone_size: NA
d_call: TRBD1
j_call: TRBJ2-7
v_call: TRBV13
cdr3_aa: CASSFGQGAPYEQYF
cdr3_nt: TGTGCCAGCAGCTTCGGACAGGGGGCCCCCTACGAGCAGTACTTC

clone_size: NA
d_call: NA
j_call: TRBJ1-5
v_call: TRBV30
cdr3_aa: CAWSKQGGGQPQHF
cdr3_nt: TGTGCCTGGAGCAAACAGGGTGGCGGGCAGCCCCAGCATTTT

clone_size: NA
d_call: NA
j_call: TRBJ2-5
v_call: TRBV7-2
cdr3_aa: CASSGESYQETQYF
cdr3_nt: TGTGCCAGCAGCGGGGAATCGTACCAAGAGACCCAGTACTTC

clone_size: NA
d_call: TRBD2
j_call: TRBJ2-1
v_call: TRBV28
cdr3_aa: CASSPTSGSSYNEQFF
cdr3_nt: TGTGCCAGCAGCCCTACTAGCGGGAGCTCCTACAATGAGCAGTTCTTC

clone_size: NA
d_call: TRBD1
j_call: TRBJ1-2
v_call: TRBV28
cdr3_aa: CASSDPGQGWYGYTF
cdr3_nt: TGTGCCAGCAGTGACCCAGGACAGGGGTGGTATGGCTACACCTTC

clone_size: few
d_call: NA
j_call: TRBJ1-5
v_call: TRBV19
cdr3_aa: CASSIREWQPQHF
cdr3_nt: TGTGCCAGTAGTATAAGGGAATGGCAGCCCCAGCATTTT

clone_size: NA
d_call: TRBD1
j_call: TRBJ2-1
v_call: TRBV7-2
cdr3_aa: CASSFWTGDNEQFF
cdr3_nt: TGTGCCAGCAGCTTTTGGACAGGGGACAATGAGCAGTTCTTC

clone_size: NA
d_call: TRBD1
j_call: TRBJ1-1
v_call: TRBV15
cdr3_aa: CATSRDHRQGNTEAFF
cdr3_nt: TGTGCCACCAGCAGAGATCATCGACAGGGTAACACTGAAGCTTTCTTT

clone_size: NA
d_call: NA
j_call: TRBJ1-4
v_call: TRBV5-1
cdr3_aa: CASSRSANEKLFF
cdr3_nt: TGCGCCAGCAGTCGTTCAGCAAATGAAAAACTGTTTTTT